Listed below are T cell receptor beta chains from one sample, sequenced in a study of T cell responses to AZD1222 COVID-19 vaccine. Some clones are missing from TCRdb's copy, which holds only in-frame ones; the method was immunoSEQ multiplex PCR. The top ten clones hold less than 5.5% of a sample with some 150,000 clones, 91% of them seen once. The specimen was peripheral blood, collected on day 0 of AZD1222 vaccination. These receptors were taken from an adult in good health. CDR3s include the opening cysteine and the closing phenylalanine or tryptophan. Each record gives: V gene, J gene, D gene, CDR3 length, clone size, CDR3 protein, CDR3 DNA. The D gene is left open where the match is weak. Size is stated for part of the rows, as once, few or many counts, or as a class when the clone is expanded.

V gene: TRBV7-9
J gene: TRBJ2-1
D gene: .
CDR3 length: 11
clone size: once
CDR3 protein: CASSFTHEQFF
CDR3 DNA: TGTGCCAGCAGCTTTACCCATGAGCAGTTCTTC

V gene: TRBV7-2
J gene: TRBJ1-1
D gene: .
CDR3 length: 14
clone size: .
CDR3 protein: CASWDTRGQGEAFF
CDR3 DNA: TGTGCCAGCTGGGATACCAGGGGACAAGGGGAAGCTTTCTTT

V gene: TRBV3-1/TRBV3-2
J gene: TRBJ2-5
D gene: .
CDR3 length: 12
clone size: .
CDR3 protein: CASSQDSDCLNF
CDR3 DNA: TGTGCCAGCAGCCAAGATTCGGACTGCCTGAACTTC

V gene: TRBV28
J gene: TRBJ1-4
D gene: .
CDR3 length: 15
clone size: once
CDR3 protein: CASSQGGGPNEKLFF
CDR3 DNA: TGTGCCAGCAGTCAGGGAGGCGGGCCCAATGAAAAACTGTTTTTT

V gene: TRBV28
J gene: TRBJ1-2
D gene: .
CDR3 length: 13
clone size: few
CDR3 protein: CASSPGQLGGYTF
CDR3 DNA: TGTGCCAGCAGCCCCGGACAGCTTGGTGGCTACACCTTC

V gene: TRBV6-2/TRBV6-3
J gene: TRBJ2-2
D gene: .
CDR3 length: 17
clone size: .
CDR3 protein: CASSYSIRGRNTGELFF
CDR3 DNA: TGTGCCAGCAGTTACTCGATCCGGGGGAGGAACACCGGGGAGCTGTTTTTT

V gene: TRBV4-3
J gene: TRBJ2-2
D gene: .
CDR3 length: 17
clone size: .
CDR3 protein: CASSQGWRLKNTGELFF
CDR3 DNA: TGCGCCAGCAGCCAAGGGTGGCGACTAAAGAACACCGGGGAGCTGTTTTTT

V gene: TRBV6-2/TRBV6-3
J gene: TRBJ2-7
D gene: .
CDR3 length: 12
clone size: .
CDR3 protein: CASSKRDYEQYF
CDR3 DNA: TGTGCCAGCAGTAAACGGGACTACGAGCAGTACTTC

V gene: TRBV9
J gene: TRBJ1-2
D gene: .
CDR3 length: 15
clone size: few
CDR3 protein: CASSSPIAVNYGYTF
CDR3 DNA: TGTGCCAGCAGCTCCCCAATTGCGGTGAACTATGGCTACACCTTC

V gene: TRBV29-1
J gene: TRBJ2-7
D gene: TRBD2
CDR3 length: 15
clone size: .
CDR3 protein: CSVAIRLAGGDEQYF
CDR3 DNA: TGCAGCGTTGCTATCAGACTAGCGGGAGGCGACGAGCAGTACTTC

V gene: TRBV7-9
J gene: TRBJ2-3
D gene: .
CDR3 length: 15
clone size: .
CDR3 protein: CASSLGGLFTDTQYF
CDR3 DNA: TGTGCCAGCAGCTTAGGGGGACTTTTCACAGATACGCAGTATTTT

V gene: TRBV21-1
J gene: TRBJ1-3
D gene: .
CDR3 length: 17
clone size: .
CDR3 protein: CASSKRHFSLGGNTIYF
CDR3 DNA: TGTGCCAGCAGCAAACGACACTTCTCATTAGGGGGAAACACCATATATTTT

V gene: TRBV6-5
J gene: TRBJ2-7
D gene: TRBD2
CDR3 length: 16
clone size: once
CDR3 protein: CASSYSVLAGGHEQYF
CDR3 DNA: TGTGCCAGCAGTTACTCGGTTCTAGCGGGAGGCCACGAGCAGTACTTC

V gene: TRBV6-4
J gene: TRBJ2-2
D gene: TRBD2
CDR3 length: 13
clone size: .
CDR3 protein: CASKASGTGELFF
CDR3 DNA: TGTGCCAGCAAAGCTAGCGGGACCGGGGAGCTGTTTTTT

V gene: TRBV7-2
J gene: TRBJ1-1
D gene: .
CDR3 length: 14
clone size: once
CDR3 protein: CASSLRVMNTEAFF
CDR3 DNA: TGTGCCAGCAGCTTAAGGGTCATGAACACTGAAGCTTTCTTT

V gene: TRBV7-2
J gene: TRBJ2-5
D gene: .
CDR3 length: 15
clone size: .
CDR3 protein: CASSFDQTAWETQYF
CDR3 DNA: TGTGCCAGCAGCTTTGATCAGACAGCCTGGGAGACCCAGTACTTC

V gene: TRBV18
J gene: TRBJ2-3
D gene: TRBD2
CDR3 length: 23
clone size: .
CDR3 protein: CASSGTKLAGADSGRISTDTQYF
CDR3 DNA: TGTGCCAGCTCCGGAACGAAACTAGCGGGGGCTGATTCGGGCCGGATAAGCACAGATACGCAGTATTTT

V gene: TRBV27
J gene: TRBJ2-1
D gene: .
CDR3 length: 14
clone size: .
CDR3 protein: CASSFADSYNEQFF
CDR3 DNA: TGTGCCAGCAGTTTCGCGGACTCCTACAATGAGCAGTTCTTC

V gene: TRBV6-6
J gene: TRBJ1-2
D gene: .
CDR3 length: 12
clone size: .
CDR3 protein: CASTISKGGYTF
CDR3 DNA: TGTGCCAGCACCATTTCGAAGGGTGGCTACACCTTC

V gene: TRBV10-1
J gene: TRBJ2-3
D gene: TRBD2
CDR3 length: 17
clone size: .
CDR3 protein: CASSENIAGAYPLRQYF
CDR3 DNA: TGCGCCAGCAGTGAGAACATAGCGGGAGCTTACCCCTTGAGGCAGTATTTT

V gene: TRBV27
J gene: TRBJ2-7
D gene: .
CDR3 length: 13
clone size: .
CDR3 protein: CASSLLEGYEQYF
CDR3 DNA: TGTGCCAGCAGTTTACTCGAAGGATACGAGCAGTACTTC

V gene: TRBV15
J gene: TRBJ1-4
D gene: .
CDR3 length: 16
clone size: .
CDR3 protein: CATSRDLTNHNEKLFF
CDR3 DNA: TGTGCCACCAGCAGAGATCTGACGAACCATAATGAAAAACTGTTTTTT

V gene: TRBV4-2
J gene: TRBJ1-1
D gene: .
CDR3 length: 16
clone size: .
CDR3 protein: CASSQDAPDSYTEAFF
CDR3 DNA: TGTGCCAGCAGCCAAGATGCTCCCGACAGCTACACTGAAGCTTTCTTT

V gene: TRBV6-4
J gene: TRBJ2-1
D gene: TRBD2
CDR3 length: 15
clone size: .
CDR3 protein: CASSPVSGGGNEQFF
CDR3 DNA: TGTGCCAGCAGTCCGGTGAGCGGGGGGGGTAATGAGCAGTTCTTC

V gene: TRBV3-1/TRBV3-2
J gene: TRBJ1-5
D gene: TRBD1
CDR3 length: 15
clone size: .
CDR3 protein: CASSQDRTAYQPQHF
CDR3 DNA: TGTGCCAGCAGCCAGGACAGGACCGCCTATCAGCCCCAGCATTTT

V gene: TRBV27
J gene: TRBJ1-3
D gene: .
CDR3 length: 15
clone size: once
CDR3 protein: CASSSFALSGNTIYF
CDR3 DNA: TGTGCCAGCAGTTCATTTGCCCTCTCTGGAAACACCATATATTTT

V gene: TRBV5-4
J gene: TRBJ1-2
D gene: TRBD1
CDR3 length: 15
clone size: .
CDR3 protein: CASSLARQGKYGYTF
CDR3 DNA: TGTGCCAGCAGCTTGGCTAGACAGGGAAAATATGGCTACACCTTC

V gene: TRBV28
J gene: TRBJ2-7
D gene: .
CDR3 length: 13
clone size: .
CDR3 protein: CASSLAGNYEQYF
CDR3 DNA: TGTGCCAGCAGTTTAGCAGGTAACTACGAGCAGTACTTC

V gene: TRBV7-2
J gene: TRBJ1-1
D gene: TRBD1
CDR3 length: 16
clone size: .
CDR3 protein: CASSPLSTGVDTEAFF
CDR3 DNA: TGTGCCAGCAGCCCTCTCTCGACAGGGGTGGACACTGAAGCTTTCTTT

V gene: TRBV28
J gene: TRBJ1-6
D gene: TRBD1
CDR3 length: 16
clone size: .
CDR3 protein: CASKRTGQGAWSPLHF
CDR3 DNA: TGTGCCAGCAAAAGAACGGGACAGGGGGCATGGTCACCCCTCCACTTT

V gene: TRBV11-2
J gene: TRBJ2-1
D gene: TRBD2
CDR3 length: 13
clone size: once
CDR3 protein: CASGGGSYNEQFF
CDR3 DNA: TGTGCCAGTGGGGGGGGCTCCTACAATGAGCAGTTCTTC

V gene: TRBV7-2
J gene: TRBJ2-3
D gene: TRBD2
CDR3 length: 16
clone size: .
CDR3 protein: CASSIRLAGGLDTQYF
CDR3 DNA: TGTGCCAGCAGCATTAGACTAGCGGGGGGGCTAGATACGCAGTATTTT

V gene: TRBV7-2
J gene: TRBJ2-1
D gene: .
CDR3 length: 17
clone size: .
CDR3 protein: CASSDLYAGSSYNEQFF
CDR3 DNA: TGTGCCAGCAGCGACCTGTATGCAGGGAGCTCCTACAATGAGCAGTTCTTC

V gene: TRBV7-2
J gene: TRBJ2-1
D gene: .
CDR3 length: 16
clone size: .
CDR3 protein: CASSLRGTSSYNEQFF
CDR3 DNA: TGTGCCAGCAGCCTGCGGGGCACAAGCTCCTACAATGAGCAGTTCTTC

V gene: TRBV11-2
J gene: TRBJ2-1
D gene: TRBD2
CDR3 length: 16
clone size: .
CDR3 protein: CASSFRTSGGLNEQFF
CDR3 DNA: TGTGCCAGCAGCTTCCGGACTAGCGGGGGCCTAAATGAGCAGTTCTTC

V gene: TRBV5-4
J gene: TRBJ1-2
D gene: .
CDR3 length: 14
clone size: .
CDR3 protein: CASSPERGDYGYTF
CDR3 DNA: TGTGCCAGCAGCCCGGAGAGGGGGGACTATGGCTACACCTTC

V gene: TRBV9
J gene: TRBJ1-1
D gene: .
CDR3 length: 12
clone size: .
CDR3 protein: CASREVDTEAFF
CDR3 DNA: TGTGCCAGCCGAGAGGTGGACACTGAAGCTTTCTTT

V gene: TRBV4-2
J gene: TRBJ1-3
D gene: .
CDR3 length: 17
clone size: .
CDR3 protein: CASSQDPGREFGNTIYF
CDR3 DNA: TGTGCCAGCAGCCAAGATCCAGGCAGGGAGTTCGGAAACACCATATATTTT

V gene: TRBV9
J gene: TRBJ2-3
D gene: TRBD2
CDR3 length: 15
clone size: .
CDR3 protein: CASSRLAVSTDTQYF
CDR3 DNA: TGTGCCAGCAGTAGACTAGCGGTTAGCACAGATACGCAGTATTTT

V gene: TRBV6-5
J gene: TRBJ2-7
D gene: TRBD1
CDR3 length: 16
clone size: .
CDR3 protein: CASSSNRGPLSYEQYF
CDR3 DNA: TGTGCCAGCAGTTCGAACAGGGGGCCCCTATCCTACGAGCAGTACTTC

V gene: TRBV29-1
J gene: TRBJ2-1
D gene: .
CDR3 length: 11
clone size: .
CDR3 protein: CSVEKYDEQFF
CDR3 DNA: TGCAGCGTTGAAAAGTACGATGAGCAGTTCTTC

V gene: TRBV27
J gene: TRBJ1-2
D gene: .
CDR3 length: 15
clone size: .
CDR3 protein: CASSLTGIGVRSYTF
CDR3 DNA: TGTGCCAGCAGTTTAACGGGAATCGGGGTTAGGAGCTACACCTTC

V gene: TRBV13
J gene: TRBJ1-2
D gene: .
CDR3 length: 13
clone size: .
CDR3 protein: CASSFDTNYGYTF
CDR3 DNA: TGTGCCAGCAGCTTTGATACCAACTATGGCTACACCTTC